A single sample is the source of the 25 T cell receptor beta chains below, sequenced in a study of metastatic and nonmetastatic thyroid tumors. Through MiXCR, TCRdb re-clonotyped the PCR reads. The data hold roughly 30,000 clones, with just under 30% observed a single time. Until they underwent thyroid surgery, no patient had received any treatment. Input material: blood. The source is a female donor with papillary thyroid cancer or a benign thyroid nodule (not recorded which). Some clones in this sample may be carry-over from other donors' samples.

The chain joins TRBV11-3 to TRBJ2-3; D may be TRBD1 (5 bases). CDR1 is SGHNT, CDR2 YENEEA, per germline. Trimming removed 8 bases from V and 1 base from J, with 10 bases in between. The CDR3 spans 13 residues. The DNA for the CDR3 is TGTGCCAGCCAATCGACAGGCACAGATACGCAGTATTTT. It is translated as CASQSTGTDTQYF.

This clone was found once. The V call is TRBV5-1, the J call TRBJ2-7, with 8 bases that match TRBD1. The ends lost 4 bases at V and 0 bases at J; junction bases unmatched: 9. In germline, CDR1 is SGHRS, CDR2 YFSETQ. This CDR3 is built from 16 residues. The DNA for the CDR3 is TGCGCCAGCAGCACGGGACAGGCGAAAAGCTCCTACGAGCAGTACTTC. As protein: CASSTGQAKSSYEQYF.

This clone was counted ten times or more. The chain carries TRBV4-1 and TRBJ2-3; D is uncertain. Trimming stripped 3 bases from V and 0 bases from J, with 10 bases between. The germline V gene encodes CDR1 MGHRA and CDR2 YSYEKL. CDR3 length: 15 amino acids. This CDR3 is CASSQLLASTDTQYF. CDR3 nucleotides: TGCGCCAGCAGCCAGCTGTTGGCCAGCACAGATACGCAGTATTTT.

There are a few counts of this clone. V gene TRBV28 combines with J gene TRBJ2-7; 7 bases match TRBD1. Germline CDR1 and CDR2: MDHEN and SYDVKM. V gave up 6 bases and J gave up 3 bases; unmatched junction bases: 8. This CDR3 has 14 amino acids. The CDR3 protein is CASSLPGQIYEQYF. The CDR3 nucleotides read TGTGCCAGCAGCCTTCCGGGACAGATCTACGAGCAGTACTTC.

This clone was seen ten or more times. The CDR3 nucleotides read TGCAGTGCTAACAGCGGGAGATATAATGAGCAGTTCTTC. Its translation: CSANSGRYNEQFF. The chain has TRBV20-1 and TRBJ2-1; 8 bases fit TRBD2. The CDR3 has 13 residues. Losses at the gene ends were 4 bases for V and 7 bases for J; bases not matched to a gene: 6. CDR1 DFQATT and CDR2 SNEGSKA come from the germline V gene (reference sequence).

The genes are TRBV4-1 and TRBJ2-1; TRBD2 aligns across 9 bases. This CDR3 contains 15 residues. Germline values: CDR1 MGHRA, CDR2 YSYEKL. Losses at the gene ends were 0 bases for V and 9 bases for J; bases not matched to a gene: 6. The CDR3 reads CASSQEVLAGSEQFF. CDR3 in DNA: TGCGCCAGCAGCCAAGAAGTTCTAGCGGGATCTGAGCAGTTCTTC.

The genes are TRBV11-1 and TRBJ2-2, with 7 bases identical to TRBD2. Germline CDR1 reads SGHAT; CDR2 reads FQDESV (reference sequence). The V segment lost 4 bases and the J segment 4 bases; nucleotides outside the gene matches: 9. CDR3 length: 16 residues. The chain's CDR3 is CASSSIGGVRTGELFF. CDR3 bases: TGTGCCAGCAGCTCCATTGGGGGGGTGCGCACCGGGGAGCTGTTTTTT.

There are many counts of this clone. The V gene is TRBV18, the J gene TRBJ1-2; D is perhaps TRBD1 (5 bases). The length of the CDR3 is 15 residues. The germline gives CDR1 KGHSH, CDR2 LQKENI. Between the trimmed V and J ends, which lost 3 bases and 0 bases, there was a span of 11 bases. The CDR3 here is CASSPDWTTNYGYTF. CDR3 DNA: TGTGCCAGCTCACCGGATTGGACAACTAACTATGGCTACACCTTC.

The gene calls are TRBV15 and TRBJ2-6; possible D gene TRBD2, 5 bases. Germline V gene sequence: CDR1 LNHNV, CDR2 YYDKDF (reference sequence). This CDR3 is 16 amino acids long. V lost 0 bases and J lost 1, with 7 bases in between. CDR3 residues: CATSREPGSGANVLTF. Here the CDR3 DNA reads TGTGCCACCAGCAGAGAACCGGGGTCTGGGGCCAACGTCCTGACTTTC.

This clone was seen ten or more times. The conserved phenylalanine or tryptophan is not found at the CDR3 terminus, so this likely reflects a read error. Because the CDR3's place on the DNA is in doubt, the DNA is left out and the CDR3 is given as listed by TCRdb. The rearrangement uses TRBV28 and TRBJ2-4; TRBD2, as called in the table, went unchecked against the DNA. The CDR3 is made up of 14 amino acids, end residues included. Germline V gene lookup returns CDR1 MDHEN and CDR2 SYDVKM. CDR3 region: CASSLGGSGQAVNL.

The sample holds a few counts of this clone. The V and J genes are TRBV6-1 and TRBJ1-2, with D possibly TRBD1 on 5 matching bases. CDR3 length equals 14 residues. With 7 bases removed from V and 4 bases from J, the gap between germline ends came to 16 bases. Per germline, CDR1 MNHNS and CDR2 SASEGT. CDR3 nucleotides: TGTGCCAGCAACTCCGGGACGGAAGCCTATGGCTACACCTTC. It translates to CASNSGTEAYGYTF.

This sequence joins TRBV6-1 and TRBJ2-1, with unresolved D. Germline V gene sequence: CDR1 MNHNS, CDR2 SASEGT. The CDR3 spans 12 residues. The germline V and J ends were trimmed by 6 bases and 8 bases, with 11 bases remaining between them. CDR3 loop: CASRTTWDEQFF. CDR3 DNA sequence: TGTGCCAGCAGGACGACTTGGGATGAGCAGTTCTTC.

This clone came up many times. The J gene is TRBJ2-1, the V gene TRBV4-2, with TRBD2 matching 9 bases. The CDR3 runs to 16 residues. Germline V lookup: CDR1 LGHNA, CDR2 YNFKEQ. The ends lost 3 bases at V and 6 bases at J; junction bases unmatched: 9. The CDR3 DNA follows: TGTGCCAGCAGCCAGATTCATAGCGGGAGTCTCAATGAGCAGTTCTTC. As protein: CASSQIHSGSLNEQFF.

V is TRBV30 and J is TRBJ2-7; 12 nucleotides align to TRBD2. The trim removed 2 bases at V and 0 bases at J, leaving 5 bases unmatched. The CDR3 has 16 residues. Germline values: CDR1 GTSNPN, CDR2 SVGIG (reference sequence). The CDR3: CAWSLAGGPRSYEQYF. The CDR3 nucleotides are TGTGCCTGGAGTCTAGCGGGGGGGCCCCGCTCCTACGAGCAGTACTTC.

The CDR3 nucleotides read TGTGCCACCAGCAGAGATACTGAGTTCTTGAGCTCCTACAATGAGCAGTTCTTC. Its protein product is CATSRDTEFLSSYNEQFF. The V and J genes are TRBV15 and TRBJ2-1; D ambiguous. V lost 0 bases and J lost 0, with 15 bases in between. Germline CDR1 reads LNHNV; CDR2 reads YYDKDF (reference sequence). The CDR3 has 18 residues.

This clone occurred once. The genes are TRBV20-1 and TRBJ2-7, with 11 nucleotides matching TRBD1. V was clipped by 6 bases and J by 5 bases; unmatched bases: 12. This CDR3 is built from 15 residues. Germline values: CDR1 DFQATT, CDR2 SNEGSKA (reference sequence). The CDR3 bases are TGCAGTGCCGAAAAGCCCGGGACAGGGGGTAACGAGCAGTACTTC. It yields the protein CSAEKPGTGGNEQYF.

The CDR3 DNA sequence: TGTGCCAGCAGCGTAGACCTAGGCTATGGCTACACCTTC. Its translation: CASSVDLGYGYTF. This chain joins TRBV9 and TRBJ1-2, with D hard to call. The V gene's germline CDR1 is SGDLS and CDR2 YYNGEE. V was shortened by 0 bases and J by 4 bases, with 7 bases between the two germline ends. CDR3 length equals 13 residues.

As DNA, the CDR3 is TGCAGCGTTGGAACCCGACTAGCGGACAACAATGAGCAGTTCTTC. It specifies CSVGTRLADNNEQFF. V is TRBV29-1 and J is TRBJ2-1; 9 bases align to TRBD2. V lost 4 bases to trimming and J lost 5 bases; unmatched junction nucleotides: 9. Germline V lookup: CDR1 SQVTM, CDR2 ANQGSEA. There are 15 residues in the CDR3.

This clone appeared a few times. J is TRBJ2-7 and V is TRBV6-1; tentative D call: TRBD1 (5 bases). CDR1 MNHNS and CDR2 SASEGT come from the germline V gene. The CDR3 extends over 14 amino acids. The germline V and J ends were trimmed by 6 bases and 3 bases, with 15 bases remaining between them. Here the CDR3 DNA reads TGTGCCAGCAGCAGCCGCACAGGATTCTACGAGCAGTACTTC. As protein: CASSSRTGFYEQYF.

Many counts were recorded for this clone. This sequence joins TRBV4-2 and TRBJ2-7; 9 bases are shared with TRBD1. CDR3 length equals 16 residues. In germline, CDR1 is LGHNA, CDR2 YNFKEQ. V was clipped by 0 bases and J by 0 bases; unmatched bases: 3. CDR3 protein: CASSQDETGGSYEQYF. DNA of the CDR3: TGTGCCAGCAGCCAAGACGAGACAGGGGGCTCCTACGAGCAGTACTTC.

The chain joins TRBV24-1 to TRBJ1-2; TRBD1 aligns across 7 bases. The germline V gene has CDR1 KGHDR and CDR2 SFDVKD. The CDR3 loop spans 16 amino acids. The trim removed 7 bases at V and 8 bases at J, leaving 18 bases unmatched. The CDR3 sequence is CATSAGGRQGMEGYTF. The CDR3 DNA is TGTGCCACCAGCGCGGGGGGGAGACAGGGCATGGAAGGCTACACCTTC.

This clone was seen only a few times. The chain combines TRBV5-8 with TRBJ1-1; TRBD1 aligns across 7 bases. The germline CDR1 and CDR2 sequences are SGHTS and YDEGEE. The CDR3 spans 15 residues. J was trimmed by 3 bases and V by 0 bases; bases with no gene match: 5. In DNA form, the CDR3 reads TGTGCCAGCAGCTTGGGGGGGGACAGATACACTGAAGCTTTCTTT. It yields the protein CASSLGGDRYTEAFF.

The rearrangement links TRBV6-4 to TRBJ1-5, with D unresolved. With 3 bases removed from V and 3 bases from J, the gap between germline ends came to 12 bases. The CDR3 sequence is 15 residues long. The germline gives CDR1 MRHNA, CDR2 SNTAGT. Here the CDR3 DNA reads TGTGCCAGCAGTGAAGGAGGACGGATCAATCAGCCCCAGCATTTT. The encoded protein is CASSEGGRINQPQHF.

The chain carries TRBV4-1 and TRBJ2-7; 9 positions agree with TRBD1. The germline V gene has CDR1 MGHRA and CDR2 YSYEKL. Unmatched junction bases numbered 1, after V lost 2 bases and J lost 5 bases. CDR3 length equals 13 residues. DNA of the CDR3: TGCGCCAGCAGCCAACGGACAGGGGACGAGCAGTACTTC. This sequence encodes CASSQRTGDEQYF.

The chain uses TRBV6-5 and TRBJ1-1, with a weak D call TRBD1 (6 bases). CDR3 length: 14 residues. Trimming cost V 0 bases and J 5 bases, with 10 bases left between them. CDR1 and CDR2 from the germline V gene are MNHEY and SVGAGI. In DNA form, the CDR3 reads TGTGCCAGCAGTTACTCGTACAGGGAAACTGAAGCTTTCTTT. As protein: CASSYSYRETEAFF.